This T cell receptor (beta chain) was retrieved from a study of shared clonotypes between healthy human individuals. The CDR3 runs to 16 residues. V lost 3 bases, J lost 0 bases, and 9 bases lay in between. From germline, CDR1 is LGHNA and CDR2 YSLEER. With respect to this clone: The antigen remains unidentified.

This table comes from immunoSEQ multiplex PCR, and its TCRdb copy is limited to in-frame clones, with some not included. The sample holds a few million clones; under 97% are singletons and the top ten take over 0.1%. The study's findings and limits: Across subsets, estimated richness was generally greater for naive than for memory populations. Clonotypes not shared had lower generation probabilities than those common to all four donors.

Sequenced: naive CD4+ T cells sorted from blood. The subset here: CD45RA+ positively selected. This sequence was found in a man aged 18 to 30 in good health. The chain employs TRBV4-3 and TRBJ1-6; weak D call: TRBD1 (5 bases). CDR3 sequence reads: CASSQHRSSYNSPLHF. Here the CDR3 DNA reads TGCGCCAGCAGCCAGCACAGGAGCTCCTATAATTCACCCCTCCACTTT.